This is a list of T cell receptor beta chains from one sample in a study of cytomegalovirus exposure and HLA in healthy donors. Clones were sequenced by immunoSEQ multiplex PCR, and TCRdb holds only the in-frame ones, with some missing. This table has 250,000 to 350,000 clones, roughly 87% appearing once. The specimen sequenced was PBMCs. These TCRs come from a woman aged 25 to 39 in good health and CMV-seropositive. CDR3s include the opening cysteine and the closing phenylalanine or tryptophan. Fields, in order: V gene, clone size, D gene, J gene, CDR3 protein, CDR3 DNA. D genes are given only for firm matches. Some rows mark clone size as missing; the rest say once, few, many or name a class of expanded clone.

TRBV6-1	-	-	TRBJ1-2	CASSEERYPNYGYTF	TGTGCCAGCAGTGAAGAAAGGTACCCTAACTATGGCTACACCTTC
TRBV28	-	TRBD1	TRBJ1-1	CASSLSRTGTTEAFF	TGTGCCAGCAGTTTATCCCGGACAGGTACCACTGAAGCTTTCTTT
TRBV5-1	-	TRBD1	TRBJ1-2	CASSSGQGNYGYTF	TGCGCCAGCAGTTCGGGACAGGGGAATTATGGCTACACCTTC
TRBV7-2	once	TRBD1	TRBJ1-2	CASSPDRGGGYTF	TGTGCCAGCAGCCCAGACAGGGGGGGTGGCTACACCTTC
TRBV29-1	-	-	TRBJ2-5	CSVPGTSLQETQYF	TGCAGCGTGCCCGGGACAAGCTTACAGGAGACCCAGTACTTC
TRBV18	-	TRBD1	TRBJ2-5	CASSQTGGRQETQYF	TGTGCCAGCTCACAGACAGGGGGGCGGCAAGAGACCCAGTACTTC
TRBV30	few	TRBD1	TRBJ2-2	CAWNRGITGELFF	TGTGCCTGGAACAGGGGTATTACCGGGGAGCTGTTTTTT
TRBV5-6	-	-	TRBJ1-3	CASSLIGAAGNTIYF	TGTGCCAGCAGCTTGATCGGAGCGGCTGGAAACACCATATATTTT
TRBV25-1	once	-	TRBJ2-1	CASSESWGKSGNEQFF	TGTGCCAGCAGTGAATCGTGGGGGAAATCGGGCAATGAGCAGTTCTTC
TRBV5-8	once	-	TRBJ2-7	CASSFPSRGRMDEQYF	TGTGCCAGCAGCTTTCCGAGTCGAGGGCGCATGGACGAGCAGTACTTC
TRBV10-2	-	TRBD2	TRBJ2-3	CASMEGGRVVTQYF	TGCGCCAGCATGGAGGGCGGGAGGGTAGTTACGCAGTATTTT